This T cell receptor beta chain stems from a study of CD8+ T cells in alopecia areata. Study at large: Twice a day, 5 to 10 mg of oral tofacitinib was administered to treated patients.

This clone was detected only a few times. The sample has other DNA sequences that encode this CDR3 too. Treatment noted: oral pan-JAK inhibitor, 5-10 mg twice daily. CDR3 length equals 14 residues. Germline V CDR1 and CDR2: SGHTA, FQGNSA. V was shortened by 5 bases and J by 0 bases, with 11 bases between the two germline ends. Extracted RNA was reverse transcribed into cDNA, the sequencing template. Here immunoSEQ multiplex PCR was the method, and the copy in TCRdb shows in-frame clones only, minus some. The profile covers roughly 190,000 clones, with more than 55% appearing a single time and 0.65% to 0.7% taken by the ten largest.

The sequences come from CD4+ T cells sorted from blood, collected at week 4, from a patient treated with tofacitinib. V gene TRBV7-2 combines with J gene TRBJ2-7; possibly TRBD1 or TRBD2 for D (6 bases each). The origin of this receptor is a human donor with alopecia areata. The CDR3, as DNA: TGTGCCAGCAGCCCACAGGGACTCTCCTACGAGCAGTACTTC. Protein: CASSPQGLSYEQYF.